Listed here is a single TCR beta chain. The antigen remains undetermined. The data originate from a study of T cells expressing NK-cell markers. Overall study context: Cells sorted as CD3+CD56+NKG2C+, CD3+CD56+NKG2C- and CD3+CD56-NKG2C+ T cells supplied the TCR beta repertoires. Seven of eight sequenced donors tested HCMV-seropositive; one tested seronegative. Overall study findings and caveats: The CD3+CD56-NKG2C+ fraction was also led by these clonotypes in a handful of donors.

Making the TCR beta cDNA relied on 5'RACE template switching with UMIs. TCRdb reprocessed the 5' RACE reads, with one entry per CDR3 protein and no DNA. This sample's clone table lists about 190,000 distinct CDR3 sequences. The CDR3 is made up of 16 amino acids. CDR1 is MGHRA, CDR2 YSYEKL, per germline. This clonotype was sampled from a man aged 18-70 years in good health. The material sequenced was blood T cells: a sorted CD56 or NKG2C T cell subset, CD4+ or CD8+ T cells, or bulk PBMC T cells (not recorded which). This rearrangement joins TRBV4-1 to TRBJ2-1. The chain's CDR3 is CASSHHGWSEVGEQFF.